The 30 T cell receptor beta chains below come from one sample, sequenced in a study of blood T cell repertoires in COVID-19 (TCRdb year 2020). Library method: the immunoSEQ multiplex PCR assay. TCRdb obtained this table from immuneACCESS and retained in-frame rearrangements with V and J assigned. These tables miss some clones; where compared with another copy, unresolved V genes account for less than half of the shortfall, and the remainder is unexplained. Within this sample are about 25,000 clones, with roughly 80% of them counted one time only. The ten largest clones represent roughly 1.8% of the sample. Input material: peripheral blood. These TCRs come from an older man with active or convalescent COVID-19.

The genes are TRBV6-5 and TRBJ1-1; weak D call: TRBD1 (6 bases). The V end was cut by 5 bases, the J end by 1 base, with 8 bases between. CDR3 length: 13 residues. The germline V gene has CDR1 MNHEY and CDR2 SVGAGI. The CDR3 region has the DNA TGTGCCAGCAGTCGCAGGGGGAACACTGAAGCTTTCTTT. It is translated as CASSRRGNTEAFF.

Only a few counts were recorded for this clone. The chain carries TRBV25-1 and TRBJ2-3; D not certain. Germline CDR1 reads MGHDK; CDR2 reads SYGVNS. The CDR3 loop spans 12 amino acids. V was cut by 8 bases and J by 0 bases, with 6 bases left in between. CDR3: CASGSSTDTQYF. In nucleotides, the CDR3 is TGTGCCAGCGGCAGTAGCACAGATACGCAGTATTTT.

The chain couples TRBV7-9 to TRBJ2-1, with a weak D call TRBD2 (6 bases). The CDR3 contains 15 residues. The V end lost 1 base, the J end lost 3 bases, and 10 bases lay between the germline ends. Germline values: CDR1 SEHNR, CDR2 FQNEAQ (reference sequence). The CDR3 DNA is TGTGCCAGCAGCTTAGTGTCCGGGAGCTACAATGAGCAGTTCTTC. The encoded protein is CASSLVSGSYNEQFF.

This clone is a singleton in its sample. This chain joins TRBV19 and TRBJ2-3; 7 nucleotides line up with TRBD2. Trimming cost V 3 bases and J 0 bases; bases outside gene matches: 6. Germline assignment: CDR1 LNHDA and CDR2 SQIVND (reference sequence). The CDR3 runs 16 residues. CDR3 DNA: TGTGCCAGTAGTATCGTAACTAGCGCGAGCACAGATACGCAGTATTTT. Encoded protein: CASSIVTSASTDTQYF.

This chain connects TRBV28 to TRBJ2-2; D is possibly TRBD1 (6 bases). The CDR3 length is 13 residues. V was clipped by 8 bases and J by 6 bases, with 13 bases between them. Germline CDR1 reads MDHEN; CDR2 reads SYDVKM. The CDR3: CASALGGSGELFF. The CDR3 DNA follows: TGTGCCAGCGCACTAGGGGGATCCGGGGAGCTGTTTTTT. Supplemented by reference TRBV28 and TRBJ2-2, the full variable domain reads DVKVTQSSRYLVKRTGEKVFLECVQDMDHENMFWYRQDPGLGLRLIYFSYDVKMKEKGDIPEGYSVSREKKERFSLILESASTNQTSMYLCASALGGSGELFFGEGSRLTVL.

J is TRBJ1-2 and V is TRBV7-9; D gene uncertain. Germline V gene data show CDR1 as SEHNR and CDR2 as FQNEAQ (reference sequence). Trimming removed 2 bases at V and 4 bases at J, with 14 bases between. This CDR3 is 15 amino acids long. The CDR3 nucleotides read TGTGCCAGCAGCTTATCCCGGTCCCCAGGCTATGGCTACACCTTC. Its protein is CASSLSRSPGYGYTF.

The gene calls are TRBV19 and TRBJ1-2; D is ambiguous. Trimming took off 4 bases at V and 3 bases at J, with 15 bases between the two ends. CDR1 is LNHDA and CDR2 is SQIVND in the germline V gene (reference sequence). The CDR3 extends over 15 amino acids. CDR3 coding DNA: TGTGCCAGTAGTACCCGCTTGGGAGAGGACTATGGCTACACCTTC. This translates into CASSTRLGEDYGYTF.

This rearrangement joins TRBV9 to TRBJ1-5, with 7 bases aligning to TRBD1. Germline values: CDR1 SGDLS, CDR2 YYNGEE. V was clipped by 4 bases and J by 7 bases; unmatched bases: 8. The CDR3 has 14 amino acids. The CDR3 spells CASSPGQAGQPQHF. CDR3 nucleotides: TGTGCCAGCAGCCCCGGACAGGCTGGCCAGCCCCAGCATTTT.

The CDR3 nucleotides read TGCGCCACCACTCTCTCCGGGAGAGGTGAGACCCAGTACTTC. Encoded protein: CATTLSGRGETQYF. The gene calls are TRBV10-2 and TRBJ2-5; the D gene is possibly TRBD2 (6 bases). Trimming cost V 10 bases and J 5 bases, with 20 bases left between them. This CDR3 comprises 14 residues. From germline, CDR1 is WSHSY and CDR2 SAAADI.

V is TRBV2 and J is TRBJ2-2, with TRBD2 identical over 7 bases. The CDR3 is made up of 17 amino acids. CDR1 and CDR2 (germline): SNHLY, FYNNEI. V lost 1 base and J lost 5; bases outside the gene matches: 10. The CDR3, as DNA: TGTGCCAGCAGTGAAGGTTCGACTAGCACCGGAACCGGGGAGCTGTTTTTT. It specifies CASSEGSTSTGTGELFF. The variable domain in full, with the rest retrieved from reference TRBV2 and TRBJ2-2, is EPEVTQTPSHQVTQMGQEVILRCVPISNHLYFYWYRQILGQKVEFLVSFYNNEISEKSEIFDDQFSVERPDGSNFTLKIRSTKLEDSAMYFCASSEGSTSTGTGELFFGEGSRLTVL.

The genes are TRBV10-3 and TRBJ2-7; 8 bases are shared with TRBD2. V shed 6 bases, J shed 1 base, and the junction held 11 bases outside the gene matches. CDR3 length: 16 residues. CDR1 is ENHRY and CDR2 is SYGVKD in the germline V gene. DNA of the CDR3: TGTGCCATCAGCAAGGGTAGCGGGGTGGAATCCTACGAGCAGTACTTC. Protein sequence: CAISKGSGVESYEQYF.

This chain joins TRBV5-1 and TRBJ1-1, with TRBD1 matching over 7 bases. The CDR3 spans 14 residues. Germline V lookup: CDR1 SGHRS, CDR2 YFSETQ. With 4 bases clipped from V and 1 base from J, the junction kept 4 bases outside the gene matches. This CDR3 is CASSVGQRNTEAFF. The CDR3 nucleotides read TGCGCCAGCAGCGTGGGACAGAGGAACACTGAAGCTTTCTTT. Together with reference TRBV5-1 and TRBJ1-1, the CDR3 gives the full variable domain: KAGVTQTPRYLIKTRGQQVTLSCSPISGHRSVSWYQQTPGQGLQFLFEYFSETQRNKGNFPGRFSGRQFSNSRSEMNVSTLELGDSALYLCASSVGQRNTEAFFGQGTRLTVV.

This chain uses TRBV28 with TRBJ1-3; 7 bases line up with TRBD1. Germline assignment: CDR1 MDHEN and CDR2 SYDVKM. The CDR3 is 14 amino acids. J gave up 2 bases and V 6 bases, and 4 bases lay outside the gene matches. CDR3 region: CASRNQGAGNTIYF. The CDR3 DNA reads as TGTGCCAGCAGGAATCAGGGGGCTGGAAACACCATATATTTT.

This clone was recorded only once. The chain has TRBV2 and TRBJ2-7, with 8 positions matching TRBD1. This CDR3 contains 14 residues. Trimming cost V 6 bases and J 2 bases; bases outside gene matches: 6. CDR1 is SNHLY, CDR2 FYNNEI, per germline. CDR3 residues: CASRRQGIAYEQYF. CDR3 DNA sequence: TGTGCCAGCAGGCGACAGGGGATTGCCTACGAGCAGTACTTC. Together with reference TRBV2 and TRBJ2-7, the CDR3 gives the full variable domain: EPEVTQTPSHQVTQMGQEVILRCVPISNHLYFYWYRQILGQKVEFLVSFYNNEISEKSEIFDDQFSVERPDGSNFTLKIRSTKLEDSAMYFCASRRQGIAYEQYFGPGTRLTVT.

This clone has only a few counts. The V gene is TRBV27, the J gene TRBJ1-1; unclear D gene. This CDR3 is 14 amino acids long. The germline V gene encodes CDR1 MNHEY and CDR2 SMNVEV (reference sequence). Between the trimmed V and J ends, which lost 2 bases and 1 base, there was a span of 8 bases. The CDR3 nucleotides read TGTGCCAGCAGTTTAACGGGAGGGAACACTGAAGCTTTCTTT. Translated, it gives CASSLTGGNTEAFF.

The CDR3: CASSFGQGANIQYF. The CDR3 DNA reads TGTGCCAGCAGCTTCGGACAGGGCGCAAACATTCAGTACTTC. The rearrangement links TRBV7-2 to TRBJ2-4; 8 bases map to TRBD1. This CDR3 has 14 residues. CDR1 and CDR2 from the germline V gene are SGHTA and FQGNSA. The junction had 4 bases not matched to a gene; V was cut back by 3 bases and J by 6 bases.

The chain is built from TRBV7-8 and TRBJ2-2; a weak D match, TRBD2 (5 bases). From germline, CDR1 is SGHVS and CDR2 FQNEAQ. The V and J ends lost 3 bases and 6 bases respectively, with 5 bases between them. The CDR3 is made up of 12 amino acids. CDR3 sequence reads: CASSLRAGELFF. As DNA, the CDR3 is TGTGCCAGCAGCTTGAGGGCCGGGGAGCTGTTTTTT.

The chain recombines TRBV9 with TRBJ1-1, with TRBD1 identical over 7 bases. V was pared by 0 bases and J by 7 bases, with 12 bases of the junction left unmatched. Germline assignment: CDR1 SGDLS and CDR2 YYNGEE. This CDR3 comprises 16 residues. CDR3 loop: CASSVDPHRGAGEAFF. In DNA, the CDR3 is TGTGCCAGCAGCGTAGATCCCCACAGGGGTGCAGGTGAAGCTTTCTTT.

V usage is TRBV12-3 or TRBV12-4 and J usage is TRBJ1-1; D not certain. With 7 bases removed from V and 4 bases from J, the gap between germline ends came to 13 bases. This CDR3 has 13 residues. The CDR3: CASTLPPSTEAFF. In DNA, the CDR3 is TGTGCCAGCACCTTGCCCCCGAGCACTGAAGCTTTCTTT.

This clone was seen only once. The gene calls are TRBV2 and TRBJ1-2, with TRBD1 identical over 9 bases. J lost 4 bases, V lost 8 bases, and 5 bases had no gene match. The CDR3 extends over 13 amino acids. Germline CDR1 SNHLY, CDR2 FYNNEI. The CDR3 DNA sequence: TGTGCCAGCCATAGGACAGGGGTCTATGGCTACACCTTC. Translation: CASHRTGVYGYTF.

The chain combines TRBV6-5 with TRBJ1-4, with a weak D call TRBD1 (5 bases). CDR1 is MNHEY, CDR2 SVGAGI, per germline. The CDR3 extends over 14 amino acids. Trimming took off 8 bases at V and 7 bases at J, with 17 bases between the two ends. This chain's CDR3 is CASVFGGGGEKLFF. The CDR3 bases are TGTGCCAGCGTATTCGGGGGGGGAGGTGAAAAACTGTTTTTT.

The chain links TRBV28 to TRBJ2-7; perhaps TRBD2 as D (5 bases). This CDR3 spans 16 amino acids. V was clipped by 4 bases and J by 5 bases, with 21 bases between them. Germline CDR1 MDHEN, CDR2 SYDVKM. This CDR3 is CASSSFRRAVFHEQYF. DNA of the CDR3: TGTGCCAGCAGTTCTTTCCGGCGGGCCGTCTTTCACGAGCAGTACTTC.

V is TRBV27 and J is TRBJ2-7; D may be TRBD1 (7 bases). The V end lost 6 bases, the J end lost 3 bases, and 15 bases lay between the germline ends. The CDR3 sequence is 14 residues long. From germline, CDR1 is MNHEY and CDR2 SMNVEV (reference sequence). The CDR3 is CASRRQGGYYEQYF. DNA for the CDR3: TGTGCCAGCAGGAGACAGGGAGGTTACTACGAGCAGTACTTC.

V usage is TRBV7-2 and J usage is TRBJ2-5, with a possible D match to TRBD2 (6 bases). The germline V gene encodes CDR1 SGHTA and CDR2 FQGNSA. This CDR3 region has 14 residues. Between the trimmed V and J ends, which lost 1 base and 3 bases, there was a span of 9 bases. This CDR3 is CASSLEGGKETQYF. CDR3 in DNA: TGTGCCAGCAGCTTAGAGGGCGGGAAAGAGACCCAGTACTTC.

This clone was counted a few times. The rearrangement links TRBV12-3 or TRBV12-4 to TRBJ1-3, with no clear D. This CDR3 spans 13 amino acids. V gave up 5 bases and J gave up 4 bases, with 9 bases separating them. CDR3 DNA: TGTGCCAGCAGTATTAGACAAGGAAACACCATATATTTT. This translates into CASSIRQGNTIYF.

This chain uses TRBV6-5 with TRBJ1-4, with 11 bases matching TRBD1. Germline V lookup: CDR1 MNHEY, CDR2 SVGAGI. Losses at the gene ends were 4 bases for V and 7 bases for J; bases not matched to a gene: 8. This CDR3 has 16 residues. CDR3 protein: CASSSLGQGAGEKLFF. The CDR3 DNA follows: TGTGCCAGCAGTTCTTTAGGACAGGGGGCTGGTGAAAAACTGTTTTTT.

This chain joins TRBV19 and TRBJ2-1, with 7 bases matching TRBD1. Germline V gene sequence: CDR1 LNHDA, CDR2 SQIVND (reference sequence). With V trimmed by 5 bases and J by 7 bases, 8 bases remained unmatched. The CDR3 is 14 residues long. This CDR3 reads CASSVDRMSNEQFF. The CDR3 region has the DNA TGTGCCAGTAGTGTGGACAGGATGAGTAATGAGCAGTTCTTC. The complete variable domain, with remaining parts taken from reference TRBV19 and TRBJ2-1, reads DGGITQSPKYLFRKEGQNVTLSCEQNLNHDAMYWYRQDPGQGLRLIYYSQIVNDFQKGDIAEGYSVSREKKESFPLTVTSAQKNPTAFYLCASSVDRMSNEQFFGPGTRLTVL.

This chain joins TRBV5-1 and TRBJ2-3; TRBD2 might be the D (5 bases). Trimming removed 4 bases from V and 5 bases from J, with 14 bases in between. The germline V gene encodes CDR1 SGHRS and CDR2 YFSETQ. The CDR3 spans 14 residues. The CDR3 DNA sequence: TGCGCCAGCAGCCCCCCCGAGGGCCGAGATACGCAGTATTTT. It specifies CASSPPEGRDTQYF.

The chain combines TRBV28 with TRBJ1-3; tentatively, D is TRBD1 (5 bases). The CDR3 is 15 amino acids. V lost 7 bases and J lost 3, with 16 bases in between. Germline lookup yields CDR1 MDHEN and CDR2 SYDVKM. This CDR3 is CASTSREGRGNTIYF. The CDR3 coding sequence is TGTGCCAGCACTTCCAGGGAGGGACGTGGAAACACCATATATTTT.

The V and J genes are TRBV3-1 (or the pseudogene TRBV3-2) and TRBJ2-7; 10 bases line up with TRBD2. This CDR3 has 14 amino acids. From germline, CDR1 is LGHDT and CDR2 YNNKEL (reference sequence). Losses at the gene ends were 2 bases for V and 7 bases for J; bases not matched to a gene: 5. This CDR3 is CASSQLAGVSEQYF. The DNA for the CDR3 is TGTGCCAGCAGCCAACTAGCGGGAGTATCGGAGCAGTACTTC.